The 20 T cell receptor beta chains below all came from one sample that was sequenced in a study of beta chain features in type 1 diabetes. Study observations and caveats: Shorter TCRB CDR3s, moderately but significantly so, marked every one of the four CD4+ subsets in Type 1 diabetes patients.

Expressed TCRB transcripts were sequenced, since all the RNA that had been isolated was reverse transcribed. Profiled with immunoSEQ multiplex PCR; TCRdb holds only in-frame clones, not every one. Of some 140,000 clones in the sample, approximately 9% were seen once. The antigens for these receptors are not known. The material sequenced was central memory CD4+ T cells from blood. These receptor sequences come from a man aged 30 to 39 with type 1 diabetes.

J is TRBJ2-7 and V is TRBV2, with D maybe TRBD2 (6 bases). Germline loops: CDR1 SNHLY, CDR2 FYNNEI. The CDR3 length is 11 residues. V lost 4 bases to trimming and J lost 6 bases, with 7 bases between them. CDR3 nucleotides: TGTGCCAGCAGTGGGAGGGGCGAGCAGTACTTC. Encoded protein: CASSGRGEQYF.

This clone has just one count. The chain uses TRBV5-4 and TRBJ2-5; TRBD2 matches at 7 bases. The ends lost 4 bases at V and 2 bases at J; junction bases unmatched: 8. This CDR3 is built from 15 residues. Germline V CDR1 and CDR2: SGHNT, YYREEE (reference sequence). CDR3 in DNA: TGTGCCAGCAGCATCTACAGCGGGGCACAAGAGACCCAGTACTTC. The encoded protein is CASSIYSGAQETQYF.

This clone was counted only a few times. The CDR3 nucleotides are TGTGCCAGTAGTATTGAGCGGAAGTTGTACCAGCCCCAGCATTTT. Amino acid sequence: CASSIERKLYQPQHF. The chain uses TRBV19 and TRBJ1-5, with unresolved D. With 3 bases removed from V and 7 bases from J, the gap between germline ends came to 16 bases. Germline assignment: CDR1 LNHDA and CDR2 SQIVND (reference sequence). The CDR3 is 15 residues long. Full variable domain (missing parts from reference TRBV19 and TRBJ1-5): DGGITQSPKYLFRKEGQNVTLSCEQNLNHDAMYWYRQDPGQGLRLIYYSQIVNDFQKGDIAEGYSVSREKKESFPLTVTSAQKNPTAFYLCASSIERKLYQPQHFGDGTRLSIL.

This clone has just a few counts. The chain carries TRBV28 and TRBJ2-7; TRBD1 aligns across 7 bases. Germline V gives CDR1 MDHEN, CDR2 SYDVKM. J lost 1 base, V lost 5 bases, and 8 bases had no gene match. CDR3 length: 15 residues. The CDR3 loop reads CASSTTGESSYEQYF. DNA of the CDR3: TGTGCCAGCAGTACTACAGGGGAGTCGTCCTACGAGCAGTACTTC.

CDR3 in amino acids: CSARTSGETQYF. Here the CDR3 DNA reads TGCAGCGCAAGGACTAGCGGGGAGACCCAGTACTTC. The rearrangement joins TRBV29-1 to TRBJ2-5; 11 bases are a match to TRBD2. CDR1 is SQVTM and CDR2 is ANQGSEA in the germline V gene. The junction had 3 bases not matched to a gene; V was cut back by 7 bases and J by 5 bases. There are 12 residues in the CDR3.

This clone was observed a handful of times. J is TRBJ2-7 and V is TRBV11-2; D may be TRBD2 (5 bases). V was trimmed by 0 bases and J by 6 bases, leaving 12 bases between them. The CDR3 sequence is 14 residues long. Germline CDR1 SGHAT, CDR2 FQNNGV. This chain's CDR3 is CASSLERGVGEQYF. The CDR3 DNA is TGTGCCAGCAGCTTAGAACGGGGAGTTGGCGAGCAGTACTTC.

This chain connects TRBV18 to TRBJ2-7, with D perhaps TRBD2 (6 bases). This CDR3 has 15 residues. Germline values: CDR1 KGHSH, CDR2 LQKENI. V lost 2 bases and J lost 0, with 11 bases in between. CDR3 DNA: TGTGCCAGCTCACCAGGGGGGACGAGCTCCTACGAGCAGTACTTC. Amino acid sequence: CASSPGGTSSYEQYF.

A few counts support this clone. The V call is TRBV10-3, the J call TRBJ2-7, with TRBD1 matching 8 bases. V lost 0 bases to trimming and J lost 7 bases; unmatched junction nucleotides: 8. Germline CDR1 reads ENHRY; CDR2 reads SYGVKD. The CDR3 totals 15 residues. As DNA, the CDR3 is TGTGCCATCAGTGAGTCCAGGACAGGGTCCACGGAGCAGTACTTC. This translates into CAISESRTGSTEQYF.

The J gene is TRBJ2-4, the V gene TRBV5-4; possible D gene TRBD1, 6 bases. Trimming pared 1 base from V and 8 bases from J, leaving 13 bases between. The germline V gene encodes CDR1 SGHNT and CDR2 YYREEE (reference sequence). The CDR3 has 14 amino acids. The CDR3: CASSLRQDGDIQYF. CDR3 DNA: TGTGCCAGCAGCTTGAGACAGGATGGAGACATTCAGTACTTC.

The chain joins TRBV15 to TRBJ1-2; 9 bases are a match to TRBD1. The CDR3 runs to 16 residues. V lost 0 bases, J lost 7 bases, and 9 bases stayed unmatched. Germline V gives CDR1 LNHNV, CDR2 YYDKDF (reference sequence). The CDR3 DNA sequence: TGTGCCACCAGCAGAGATCGGCACAGGGGGCGAGTTGGCTACACCTTC. It translates to CATSRDRHRGRVGYTF.

This chain links TRBV5-1 with TRBJ2-7; D not resolved. The V and J ends lost 1 base and 2 bases respectively, with 10 bases between them. The germline V gene has CDR1 SGHRS and CDR2 YFSETQ. The CDR3 covers 14 residues. The CDR3 loop reads CASSLTAEAYEQYF. CDR3 DNA sequence: TGCGCCAGCAGCTTGACTGCCGAGGCCTACGAGCAGTACTTC.

This clone was counted only a few times. The chain joins TRBV4-3 to TRBJ2-5; 7 bases match TRBD1. J gave up 5 bases and V 1 base, and 10 bases lay outside the gene matches. CDR3 length: 16 amino acids. The V gene's germline CDR1 is LGHNA and CDR2 YSLEER. For the CDR3, the DNA is TGCGCCAGCAGCCAAGGACAGGGTGCCCTCCCGGAGACCCAGTACTTC. The encoded protein is CASSQGQGALPETQYF.

This clone was observed a few times. V usage is TRBV7-2 and J usage is TRBJ2-7, with 9 bases that match TRBD1. Germline CDR1 SGHTA, CDR2 FQGNSA. This CDR3 contains 14 residues. With V trimmed by 5 bases and J by 5 bases, 7 bases remained unmatched. Here the CDR3 DNA reads TGTGCCAGCAGCGTAAACAGGGGGCAGAACGAGCAGTACTTC. Residues: CASSVNRGQNEQYF.

This clone was found many times. This chain joins TRBV6-5 and TRBJ1-6; 9 bases agree with TRBD1. Trimming at V came to 4 bases and at J to 9 bases, leaving 4 bases not matched to a gene. Germline loops: CDR1 MNHEY, CDR2 SVGAGI. There are 14 residues in the CDR3. The CDR3 sequence: CASSSGDRVSPLHF. The DNA of the CDR3 is TGTGCCAGCAGTTCGGGGGACAGGGTTTCACCCCTCCACTTT.

This clone was picked up a small number of times. This chain links TRBV1 with TRBJ2-1; the DNA was not used to check the table's D call, TRBD2. TRBV1 counts as a pseudogene. The CDR3 runs 17 residues. The CDR3 loop is CTSSQGGGGGKDNEQFF. CDR3 nucleotides: TGCACCAGCAGCCAAGGAGGTGGCGGGGGCAAGGACAATGAGCAGTTCTTC.

The chain joins TRBV28 to TRBJ2-7; TRBD1 matches at 7 bases. This CDR3 is built from 12 residues. Germline CDR1 and CDR2: MDHEN and SYDVKM. Germline trimming cut 6 bases from V and 3 bases from J; bases unmatched to any gene: 2. The CDR3 nucleotides read TGTGCCAGCAGGACAGGGAGCTACGAGCAGTACTTC. Protein: CASRTGSYEQYF.

V and J are TRBV16 and TRBJ1-4; no definite D call. The germline CDR1 and CDR2 sequences are KGHSY and FQNENV. The CDR3 totals 13 residues. The V gene lost 5 bases and the J gene lost 7 bases, with 11 bases spanning the gap. CDR3 sequence: CASSLRRSEKLFF. CDR3 nucleotide sequence: TGTGCCAGCAGCTTAAGAAGGAGTGAAAAACTGTTTTTT.

This clone was counted a few times. This sequence joins TRBV7-9 and TRBJ2-3; D call uncertain. Germline V gene lookup returns CDR1 SEHNR and CDR2 FQNEAQ (reference sequence). The CDR3 consists of 14 residues. The V and J ends lost 4 bases and 3 bases respectively, with 11 bases between them. As DNA, the CDR3 is TGTGCCAGCAGCTCTCGCCTCAGTACAGATACGCAGTATTTT. Translating gives CASSSRLSTDTQYF. Together with reference TRBV7-9 and TRBJ2-3, the CDR3 gives the full variable domain: DTGVSQNPRHKITKRGQNVTFRCDPISEHNRLYWYRQTLGQGPEFLTYFQNEAQLEKSRLLSDRFSAERPKGSFSTLEIQRTEQGDSAMYLCASSSRLSTDTQYFGPGTRLTVL.

This clone was detected only a few times. The chain is built from TRBV5-4 and TRBJ2-5; D possibly corresponds to TRBD2 (5 bases). Germline V gene lookup returns CDR1 SGHNT and CDR2 YYREEE (reference sequence). This CDR3 contains 14 residues. V was trimmed by 3 bases and J by 2 bases, leaving 11 bases between them. The CDR3: CASSSEAVQETQYF. The CDR3 DNA sequence: TGTGCCAGCAGCTCGGAGGCAGTTCAAGAGACCCAGTACTTC.

A few counts support this clone. This rearrangement joins TRBV29-1 to TRBJ2-5; 7 nucleotides agree with TRBD1. Per germline, CDR1 SQVTM and CDR2 ANQGSEA. The CDR3 loop spans 12 amino acids. V trimming: 7 bases; J trimming: 2 bases; junction bases outside the gene matches: 4. This chain's CDR3 is CSARQGQETQYF. The CDR3 DNA reads as TGCAGCGCGAGACAGGGACAAGAGACCCAGTACTTC.